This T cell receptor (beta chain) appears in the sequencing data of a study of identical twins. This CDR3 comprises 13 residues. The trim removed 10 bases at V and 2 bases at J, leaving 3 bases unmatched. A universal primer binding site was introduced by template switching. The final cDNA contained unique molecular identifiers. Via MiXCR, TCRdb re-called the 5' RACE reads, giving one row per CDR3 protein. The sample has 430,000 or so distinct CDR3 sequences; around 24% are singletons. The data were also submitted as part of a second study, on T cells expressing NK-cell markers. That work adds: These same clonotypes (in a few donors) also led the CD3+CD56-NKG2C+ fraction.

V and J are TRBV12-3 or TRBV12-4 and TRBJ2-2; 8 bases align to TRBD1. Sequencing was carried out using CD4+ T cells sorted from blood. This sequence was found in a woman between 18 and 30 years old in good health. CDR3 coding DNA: TGTGCCATCGGACAGGGCAACACCGGGGAGCTGTTTTTT. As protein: CAIGQGNTGELFF.